The entry below gives a single T cell receptor (beta chain) sequence along with its context. Profiling relied on immunoSEQ multiplex PCR, and the TCRdb table lists in-frame clones only, not all of them. The data contain 65,000 to 90,000 clones, 85% to 95% of them singletons. The source of the sample is a study of technical replicates of blood from four donors. Looked up from germline, CDR1 is SGDLS and CDR2 is YYNGEE. Germline trimming cut 0 bases from V and 3 bases from J; bases unmatched to any gene: 6. CDR3 length equals 16 residues. V and J are TRBV9 and TRBJ2-3; 8 nucleotides align to TRBD2. What was sequenced was T cells isolated from PBMCs. The origin of this receptor is a human donor in good health. As DNA, the CDR3 is TGTGCCAGCAGCGTAGTAACGGCTAGCGGGACAGATACGCAGTATTTT. Its protein is CASSVVTASGTDTQYF.